This T cell receptor beta chain was captured by sequencing in a study of cytomegalovirus exposure and HLA in healthy donors. Findings of the study overall: Confirmation was obtained in vitro that a few CMV-associated chains are specific for CMV antigens. Earlier analysis found most TCR beta V segments productive about 87% or about 30% of the time.

Points on this clone: Its antigen is unidentified.

V shed 4 bases, J shed 5 bases, and the junction held 8 bases outside the gene matches. Germline-derived CDR1 and CDR2 are MNHNS and SASEGT. The CDR3 totals 15 residues. PCR amplification relied on 60 Vbeta primers (plus 13 Jbeta primers). Generated by immunoSEQ multiplex PCR, the TCRdb table keeps only in-frame clones and is missing some. The sample includes some 140,000 clones, roughly three quarters of them seen just once. The chain employs TRBV6-1 and TRBJ2-7; 10 bases agree with TRBD1. The sequence was obtained from a man aged 30 to 39 in good health and CMV-seropositive. Input material: PBMCs. CDR3 loop: CASSATGTGVHEQYF. In DNA, the CDR3 is TGTGCCAGCAGTGCTACCGGGACAGGGGTCCACGAGCAGTACTTC.